These 9 T cell receptor beta chains share one sample of origin, sequenced in a study of monozygotic twins with inflammatory bowel disease (dated by TCRdb to the late 2010s). Library preparation was by 5' RACE. Data came from an Illumina HiSeq 2500. TCRdb reprocessed the reads, reporting each CDR3 protein sequence once and no DNA. This sample's records show 400,000 to 500,000 distinct CDR3 sequences. The top ten clonotypes cover roughly 2.5% of the sample. The sample comprised blood. The receptors were sampled from a human donor with ulcerative colitis or Crohn's disease, or a healthy co-twin of an affected twin (not recorded which).

J is TRBJ1-1 and V is TRBV7-6; TCRdb indicates TRBD1, and absent DNA this call remains unverified. CDR1 SGHVS and CDR2 FNYEAQ come from the germline V gene. This CDR3 has 15 amino acids. The CDR3 loop reads CASSFADRVITEAFF.

The rearrangement links TRBV5-1 to TRBJ2-1; TCRdb indicates TRBD2, and absent DNA this call remains unverified. In germline, CDR1 is SGHRS, CDR2 YFSETQ. CDR3 size: 16 residues. The CDR3 loop is CASSLEASGGYNEQFF.

The rearrangement uses TRBV10-3 and TRBJ2-7. Germline loops: CDR1 ENHRY, CDR2 SYGVKD. The CDR3 covers 14 residues. CDR3 sequence reads: CAISGGGPSYEQYF.

This chain links TRBV5-1 with TRBJ1-2; TCRdb indicates TRBD1, and absent DNA this call remains unverified. The germline gives CDR1 SGHRS, CDR2 YFSETQ. CDR3 length: 13 amino acids. CDR3 protein: CASSFGADYGYTF.

The chain joins TRBV4-3 to TRBJ2-1; TCRdb returns TRBD2, unconfirmable since there is no DNA. The CDR3 runs to 20 residues. Germline loops: CDR1 LGHNA, CDR2 YSLEER. The CDR3 protein is CASSPWTSGRAELLYNEQFF.

The V gene is TRBV27, the J gene TRBJ2-7; TCRdb outputs TRBD1, but without DNA this stays unchecked. Germline CDR1 reads MNHEY; CDR2 reads SMNVEV (reference sequence). The CDR3 consists of 13 residues. CDR3 region: CASMRGQNYEQYF.

The chain carries TRBV12-3 or TRBV12-4 and TRBJ1-1; TCRdb designates TRBD1, a call that cannot be tested without DNA. The CDR3 totals 14 residues. This CDR3 is CASSSAGGNTEAFF.

This rearrangement joins TRBV5-1 to TRBJ2-3; TCRdb indicates TRBD1, and absent DNA this call remains unverified. Germline CDR1 SGHRS, CDR2 YFSETQ. The CDR3 contains 16 residues. The CDR3 loop reads CASSIHGGRGSDTQYF. Supplemented by reference TRBV5-1 and TRBJ2-3, the full variable domain reads KAGVTQTPRYLIKTRGQQVTLSCSPISGHRSVSWYQQTPGQGLQFLFEYFSETQRNKGNFPGRFSGRQFSNSRSEMNVSTLELGDSALYLCASSIHGGRGSDTQYFGPGTRLTVL.

V gene TRBV5-4 combines with J gene TRBJ2-2; TCRdb proposes TRBD2, but this gene call is untestable without DNA. Germline assignment: CDR1 SGHNT and CDR2 YYREEE (reference sequence). There are 15 residues in the CDR3. CDR3 sequence: CASSEGLLDTGELFF.